This T cell receptor (beta chain) was retrieved from a study of cytomegalovirus exposure and HLA in healthy donors. Whole-study findings and limits: A later analysis reportedly found that, within productive TCRs, an Asian-associated ancestry cluster had fewer N-insertions than the mean observed across the roughly 670 donors. It was confirmed in vitro that a few of the CMV-associated chains were specific for CMV antigens.

This CDR3 contains 12 residues. The V and J ends lost 4 bases and 10 bases, in that order; junction bases with no gene match: 4. The V gene's germline CDR1 is SGHDT and CDR2 YYEEEE. As regards this clone: Its specificity is unknown.

Primers for the PCR totalled 60 Vbeta and 13 Jbeta. TCRdb's table, derived via immunoSEQ multiplex PCR, lists solely in-frame clones and lacks some. Among 200,000 or so clones listed, 82% were seen once. The source is a woman between 45 and 65 years old in good health and CMV-seropositive. V is TRBV5-6 and J is TRBJ2-1, with TRBD2 identical over 8 bases. The source material was PBMCs. The CDR3 region has the DNA TGTGCCAGCAGCGTGGGGACTAGAGAGCAGTTCTTC. It is translated as CASSVGTREQFF.